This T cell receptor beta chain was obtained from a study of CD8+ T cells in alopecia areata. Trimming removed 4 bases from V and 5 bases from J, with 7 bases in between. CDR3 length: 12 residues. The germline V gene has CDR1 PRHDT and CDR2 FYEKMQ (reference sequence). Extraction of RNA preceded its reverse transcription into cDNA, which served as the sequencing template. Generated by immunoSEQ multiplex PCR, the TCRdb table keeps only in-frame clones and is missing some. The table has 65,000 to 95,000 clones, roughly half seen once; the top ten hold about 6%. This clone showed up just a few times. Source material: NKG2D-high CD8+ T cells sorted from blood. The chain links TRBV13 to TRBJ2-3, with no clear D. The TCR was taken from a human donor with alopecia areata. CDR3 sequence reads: CASSSAIDTQYF. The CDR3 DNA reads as TGTGCCAGCAGCTCTGCCATAGATACGCAGTATTTT.